Described below is a single T cell receptor (beta chain) sequence and its context. What it binds is unknown. The data were obtained in a study of cytomegalovirus exposure and HLA in healthy donors. Overall study: Earlier work reported roughly 120 million unique TCR beta sequences from about 180 million T cells. Findings and caveats of the study: Researchers reported from a later analysis that most CMV-associated TCR beta chains appeared HLA-restricted. The authors later found TCR association rates varying by HLA locus, with DRB1 most and HLA-C fewest.

A multiplex PCR was run with 60 Vbeta primers and 13 Jbeta primers. This table comes from immunoSEQ multiplex PCR, and its TCRdb copy is limited to in-frame clones, with some not included. The table lists some 130,000 clones, around 76% of them singletons. The length of the CDR3 is 16 residues. J gave up 2 bases and V 2 bases, and 10 bases lay outside the gene matches. Looked up from germline, CDR1 is GTSNPN and CDR2 is SVGIG (reference sequence). The chain carries TRBV30 and TRBJ2-3; 7 bases fit TRBD2. The clonotype comes from a woman between 45 and 65 years old in good health and CMV-seronegative. Sequencing was performed on PBMCs. CDR3 protein: CAWSPGLGISTDTQYF. CDR3 in DNA: TGTGCCTGGAGTCCAGGACTAGGAATCTCCACAGATACGCAGTATTTT.